The 24 T cell receptor beta chains below all came from one sample that was sequenced in a study of cytomegalovirus exposure and HLA in healthy donors. The PCR used 60 Vbeta and 13 Jbeta primers. The repertoire was sequenced with immunoSEQ multiplex PCR; TCRdb's copy has only in-frame clones and lacks some. Of about 160,000 clones in the sample, less than 90% are singletons; the top ten hold roughly 1%. The sample consisted of PBMCs. These receptors were collected from a man younger than 40 in good health and CMV-seronegative.

V is TRBV7-2 and J is TRBJ2-7; D perhaps matches TRBD2 (6 bases). V shed 5 bases and J shed 2 bases, with 16 bases lying between them. The CDR3 has 15 residues. Looked up from germline, CDR1 is SGHTA and CDR2 is FQGNSA. In nucleotides, the CDR3 is TGTGCCAGCAGCCCTTGGGGCGGGACCCCCTACGAGCAGTACTTC. Residues: CASSPWGGTPYEQYF.

The rearrangement joins TRBV6-1 to TRBJ1-2; D gene uncertain. The ends were cut back, 8 bases at V and 8 bases at J, with 21 bases in the middle. Looked up from germline, CDR1 is MNHNS and CDR2 is SASEGT. The CDR3 has 14 amino acids. CDR3 DNA: TGTGCCAGCGGAATTTTGGGAGGTGGTGGAGGCTACACCTTC. Translated: CASGILGGGGGYTF.

This rearrangement joins TRBV30 to TRBJ2-1; D is possibly TRBD2 (6 bases). V was clipped by 3 bases and J by 12 bases, with 18 bases between them. Germline CDR1 GTSNPN, CDR2 SVGIG (reference sequence). The CDR3 length is 13 residues. The CDR3 DNA reads TGTGCCTGGAGCGTAGTTCTTCAGGGAGGGCAGTTCTTC. Protein product: CAWSVVLQGGQFF.

This chain connects TRBV2 to TRBJ1-1; a possible D gene is TRBD1 (5 bases). Germline lookup yields CDR1 SNHLY and CDR2 FYNNEI. The CDR3 consists of 17 residues. The V end was cut by 3 bases, the J end by 1 base, with 18 bases between. The CDR3 bases are TGTGCCAGCAGTGACCCCAGGGAATCTAAGTCGAACACTGAAGCTTTCTTT. It specifies CASSDPRESKSNTEAFF.

The sample holds a few counts of this clone. This sequence joins TRBV30 and TRBJ2-1, with TRBD2 as a possible D gene (6 bases). Trimming cost V 2 bases and J 4 bases, with 12 bases left between them. Germline CDR1 reads GTSNPN; CDR2 reads SVGIG (reference sequence). This CDR3 has 14 amino acids. CDR3 sequence: CAWSSRTTYNEQFF. The CDR3, as DNA: TGTGCCTGGAGTTCTAGGACTACTTACAATGAGCAGTTCTTC.

As to this clone: The junction differs from germline at one of its ends, possibly a read error. In nucleotides, the CDR3 is TGTGCCAGCAGCTCCCTTCACGGGGAAGGCTACGGGCAGTACTTC. This sequence encodes CASSSLHGEGYGQYF. The chain is built from TRBV7-9 and TRBJ2-7, with D possibly being TRBD2 (5 bases). Germline V gives CDR1 SEHNR, CDR2 FQNEAQ (reference sequence). CDR3 length: 15 amino acids.

The chain carries TRBV21-1 and TRBJ2-3; the table gives TRBD2 as D, unverified against the DNA. TRBV21-1 is termed a pseudogene. There are 14 residues in the CDR3. CDR3 sequence reads: CASSRTGGTDTQYF. DNA for the CDR3: TGTGCCAGCAGCCGGACGGGGGGCACAGATACGCAGTATTTT.

In its sample, this clone was seen a few times. The rearrangement uses TRBV4-2 and TRBJ2-5; perhaps TRBD1 as D (6 bases). Germline V gene data show CDR1 as LGHNA and CDR2 as YNFKEQ. V was pared by 5 bases and J by 1 base, with 11 bases between. This CDR3 spans 14 amino acids. The CDR3 region is CASSDRTVQETQYF. The CDR3 bases are TGTGCCAGCAGCGACAGGACAGTCCAAGAGACCCAGTACTTC.

The gene calls are TRBV4-2 and TRBJ2-5, with D tentatively TRBD2 (5 bases). CDR1 and CDR2 from the germline V gene are LGHNA and YNFKEQ. The germline V and J ends were trimmed by 1 base and 1 base, with 13 bases remaining between them. The CDR3 is 16 residues long. The CDR3 region has the DNA TGTGCCAGCAGCCAAGGGGGAGCTACCGGCCAAGAGACCCAGTACTTC. It encodes CASSQGGATGQETQYF.

The J gene is TRBJ2-1, the V gene TRBV6-4; D remains unclear. The CDR3 is made up of 15 amino acids. The V end was cut by 2 bases, the J end by 8 bases, with 16 bases between. The germline V gene has CDR1 MRHNA and CDR2 SNTAGT. CDR3 region: CASSDESRVPHEQFF. The CDR3 DNA follows: TGTGCCAGCAGTGACGAGAGTCGGGTCCCACATGAGCAGTTCTTC.

The rearrangement joins TRBV5-8 to TRBJ1-1, with D hard to call. The CDR3 consists of 14 residues. Trimming left V 0 bases short and J 8 bases short, with 14 bases between. Germline V gives CDR1 SGHTS, CDR2 YDEGEE. This chain's CDR3 is CASSLGGVGREAFF. The CDR3 DNA sequence: TGTGCCAGCAGCTTGGGCGGGGTCGGACGGGAAGCTTTCTTT.

This chain connects TRBV7-8 to TRBJ1-1; D ambiguous. CDR3 size: 13 residues. Germline CDR1 and CDR2: SGHVS and FQNEAQ. Deletions cut 6 bases from V and 3 bases from J, with 11 bases between. The CDR3 nucleotides are TGTGCCAGCAGGCTAACGTCCGACACTGAAGCTTTCTTT. It encodes CASRLTSDTEAFF.

The genes are TRBV2 and TRBJ1-1; no clear D gene. Trimming removed 0 bases at V and 0 bases at J, with 14 bases between. Looked up from germline, CDR1 is SNHLY and CDR2 is FYNNEI. This CDR3 spans 17 amino acids. CDR3 nucleotides: TGTGCCAGCAGTGAAGCTATGAGGTCCGGGGTGAACACTGAAGCTTTCTTT. Residues: CASSEAMRSGVNTEAFF.

The chain is built from TRBV5-8 and TRBJ2-3; 11 positions match TRBD1. V gave up 0 bases and J gave up 2 bases; unmatched junction bases: 2. This CDR3 spans 16 amino acids. Looked up from germline, CDR1 is SGHTS and CDR2 is YDEGEE. The CDR3 nucleotides read TGTGCCAGCAGCTTGGGGGACAGGGGGTACACAGATACGCAGTATTTT. As protein: CASSLGDRGYTDTQYF.

The chain recombines TRBV15 with TRBJ1-2, with no clear D. The length of the CDR3 is 17 residues. Between the trimmed V and J ends, which lost 0 bases and 5 bases, there was a span of 19 bases. The germline V gene encodes CDR1 LNHNV and CDR2 YYDKDF (reference sequence). The CDR3 protein is CATSRDIHGKDSYGYTF. The CDR3 nucleotides read TGTGCCACCAGCAGAGATATCCATGGAAAGGACTCGTATGGCTACACCTTC.

The chain employs TRBV4-1 and TRBJ2-7, with 7 positions matching TRBD1. There are 18 residues in the CDR3. Germline-derived CDR1 and CDR2 are MGHRA and YSYEKL. V gave up 1 base and J gave up 2 bases; unmatched junction bases: 14. CDR3 in amino acids: CASSQVIRTKTGTYEQYF. In DNA form, the CDR3 reads TGCGCCAGCAGCCAAGTAATTAGGACCAAGACAGGGACCTACGAGCAGTACTTC.

The genes are TRBV7-9 and TRBJ1-6; D possibly corresponds to TRBD1 (6 bases). CDR1 and CDR2 (germline): SEHNR, FQNEAQ (reference sequence). The V end lost 1 base, the J end lost 5 bases, and 6 bases lay between the germline ends. The CDR3 spans 14 residues. CDR3 in amino acids: CASSLGTDNSPLHF. For the CDR3, the DNA is TGTGCCAGCAGCTTAGGGACAGATAATTCACCCCTCCACTTT.

J is TRBJ1-5 and V is TRBV6-1, with 7 positions matching TRBD1. With V trimmed by 5 bases and J by 11 bases, 12 bases remained unmatched. The CDR3 totals 14 residues. The germline V gene has CDR1 MNHNS and CDR2 SASEGT. In nucleotides, the CDR3 is TGTGCCAGCAGTACTGACAGGGTTGGCAGGGCCCAGCATTTT. It is translated as CASSTDRVGRAQHF.

This chain connects TRBV4-1 to TRBJ2-7; TRBD1 matches 7 bases. The germline V gene encodes CDR1 MGHRA and CDR2 YSYEKL. Trimming cost V 1 base and J 7 bases; bases outside gene matches: 10. This CDR3 contains 15 residues. The CDR3 coding sequence is TGCGCCAGCAGCCAAGGACAGGGCCCCCTAGGAGAGCAGTACTTC. This encodes CASSQGQGPLGEQYF.

The CDR3 protein is CASSFVGLAVPYEQYF. The CDR3 region has the DNA TGTGCCAGCAGCTTTGTGGGACTAGCGGTCCCCTACGAGCAGTACTTC. This chain connects TRBV7-9 to TRBJ2-7; 11 bases align to TRBD2. The CDR3 has 16 amino acids. J gave up 2 bases and V 3 bases, and 6 bases lay outside the gene matches. Germline values: CDR1 SEHNR, CDR2 FQNEAQ (reference sequence).

The rearrangement uses TRBV18 and TRBJ1-2, with TRBD1 matching over 7 bases. Germline V gene lookup returns CDR1 KGHSH and CDR2 LQKENI. J gave up 0 bases and V 3 bases, and 1 base lay outside the gene matches. There are 14 residues in the CDR3. The chain's CDR3 is CASSPDRANYGYTF. CDR3 bases: TGTGCCAGCTCACCCGACAGGGCTAACTATGGCTACACCTTC. Using reference TRBV18 and TRBJ1-2 for the parts outside the CDR3, the full variable domain is NAGVMQNPRHLVRRRGQEARLRCSPMKGHSHVYWYRQLPEEGLKFMVYLQKENIIDESGMPKERFSAEFPKEGPSILRIQQVVRGDSAAYFCASSPDRANYGYTFGSGTRLTVV.

V gene TRBV2 combines with J gene TRBJ1-4, with 9 positions matching TRBD1. This CDR3 has 15 residues. The V and J ends lost 2 bases and 3 bases, in that order; junction bases with no gene match: 1. The germline V gene encodes CDR1 SNHLY and CDR2 FYNNEI. CDR3 sequence (DNA): TGTGCCAGCAGTGAACGGGACAGGGCTAATGAAAAACTGTTTTTT. It yields the protein CASSERDRANEKLFF.

The V gene is TRBV14, the J gene TRBJ2-7; 9 bases match TRBD2. The CDR3 is made up of 13 amino acids. The trim removed 5 bases at V and 4 bases at J, leaving 3 bases unmatched. The germline V gene has CDR1 SGHDN and CDR2 FVKESK. CDR3 region: CASSFAGGYEQYF. Written as DNA, the CDR3 is TGTGCCAGCAGCTTTGCGGGAGGGTACGAGCAGTACTTC.

The chain recombines TRBV7-6 with TRBJ2-7; TRBD2 aligns across 13 bases. Germline values: CDR1 SGHVS, CDR2 FNYEAQ. Trimming cost V 5 bases and J 2 bases; bases outside gene matches: 9. The CDR3 totals 17 residues. CDR3: CASSPGLAGARPYEQYF. The CDR3 nucleotides read TGTGCCAGCAGCCCCGGACTAGCGGGGGCCCGACCCTACGAGCAGTACTTC.